Following are 17 T cell receptor beta chains from one sample sequenced in a study of blood T cell repertoires in COVID-19. Libraries were prepared by immunoSEQ multiplex PCR; TCRdb keeps only in-frame clonotypes and omits some of them. The data hold tens of thousands of clones, with around 91% observed a single time. Sequences were obtained from peripheral blood. The receptors originated from a man aged 50 or older with acute or convalescent COVID-19.

Only one count was recorded for this clone. The chain uses TRBV4-1 and TRBJ1-1, with a tentative D call TRBD1 (5 bases). This CDR3 has 15 residues. Trimming took 1 base from V and 5 from J, leaving 14 bases between them. Germline-derived CDR1 and CDR2 are MGHRA and YSYEKL. CDR3 sequence (DNA): TGCGCCAGCAGCCAAGGCCCGGGACTAACGACTGAAGCTTTCTTT. Its protein is CASSQGPGLTTEAFF.

V gene TRBV18 combines with J gene TRBJ1-5; TRBD1 matches 7 bases. The CDR3 contains 14 residues. Germline values: CDR1 KGHSH, CDR2 LQKENI. The ends lost 6 bases at V and 4 bases at J; junction bases unmatched: 6. The CDR3 loop is CASSLTGINQPQHF. DNA of the CDR3: TGTGCCAGCTCGCTGACAGGGATTAATCAGCCCCAGCATTTT.

This chain joins TRBV27 and TRBJ2-1, with 7 bases identical to TRBD1. CDR3 size: 17 residues. The V gene's germline CDR1 is MNHEY and CDR2 SMNVEV (reference sequence). V shed 2 bases and J 4 bases; nucleotides not matched to a gene: 11. The CDR3 nucleotides are TGTGCCAGCAGTTTAAGGGTTGGGGACAGCGCTTACAATGAGCAGTTCTTC. The encoded protein is CASSLRVGDSAYNEQFF.

The rearrangement uses TRBV19 and TRBJ2-5; 7 nucleotides agree with TRBD1. Germline lookup yields CDR1 LNHDA and CDR2 SQIVND (reference sequence). The CDR3 loop spans 15 amino acids. Trimming took 3 bases from V and 5 from J; bases not matched to a gene: 9. The DNA of the CDR3 is TGTGCCAGTAGTATGGAAAGGGGGCGCGCGGAGACCCAGTACTTC. Amino acid sequence: CASSMERGRAETQYF.

This chain connects TRBV18 to TRBJ1-5, with 7 bases fitting TRBD1. Germline trimming cut 3 bases from V and 7 bases from J; bases unmatched to any gene: 3. Germline V gene lookup returns CDR1 KGHSH and CDR2 LQKENI. This CDR3 is built from 13 residues. The CDR3 DNA is TGTGCCAGCTCACCCGACAGGGAACAGCCCCAGCATTTT. This sequence encodes CASSPDREQPQHF.

The chain employs TRBV6-5 and TRBJ1-2; no definite D call. Germline CDR1 and CDR2: MNHEY and SVGAGI. The CDR3 spans 14 residues. Trimming took off 4 bases at V and 3 bases at J, with 12 bases between the two ends. This CDR3 is CASSLSPRDYGYTF. The CDR3, as DNA: TGTGCCAGCAGTTTATCCCCACGGGACTATGGCTACACCTTC.

V gene TRBV7-8 combines with J gene TRBJ1-5, with TRBD1 matching over 8 bases. The V segment lost 0 bases and the J segment 6 bases; nucleotides outside the gene matches: 10. Germline CDR1 is SGHVS and CDR2 is FQNEAQ. The CDR3 covers 17 residues. This chain's CDR3 is CASSLATGQGIGQPQHF. In nucleotides, the CDR3 is TGTGCCAGCAGCTTAGCGACTGGACAGGGAATCGGTCAGCCCCAGCATTTT. Looking up the rest from reference TRBV7-8 and TRBJ1-5 gives the full variable domain: GAGVSQSPRYKVAKRGQDVALRCDPISGHVSLFWYQQALGQGPEFLTYFQNEAQLDKSGLPSDRFFAERPEGSVSTLKIQRTQQEDSAVYLCASSLATGQGIGQPQHFGDGTRLSIL.

This chain uses TRBV5-1 with TRBJ1-2; 7 bases map to TRBD1. Trimming removed 0 bases from V and 4 bases from J; junction bases left unmatched: 3. This CDR3 is built from 14 residues. Per the germline V gene, CDR1 is SGHRS and CDR2 is YFSETQ. CDR3 nucleotide sequence: TGCGCCAGCAGCTTGGTTACAGGGGTCTATGGCTACACCTTC. As protein: CASSLVTGVYGYTF. The complete variable domain, with remaining parts taken from reference TRBV5-1 and TRBJ1-2, reads KAGVTQTPRYLIKTRGQQVTLSCSPISGHRSVSWYQQTPGQGLQFLFEYFSETQRNKGNFPGRFSGRQFSNSRSEMNVSTLELGDSALYLCASSLVTGVYGYTFGSGTRLTVV.

In nucleotides, the CDR3 is TGTGCCAGCAGCTTGCTGGGGGCCGGGGAGCAGTACTTC. It yields the protein CASSLLGAGEQYF. The chain recombines TRBV5-5 with TRBJ2-7; possibly TRBD1 for D (6 bases). V lost 1 base and J 7 bases, leaving 12 bases between the germline ends. Germline values: CDR1 SGHKS, CDR2 YYEKEE (reference sequence). This CDR3 spans 13 amino acids.

The V and J genes are TRBV10-2 and TRBJ2-1, with 7 nucleotides matching TRBD1. This CDR3 contains 16 residues. Germline lookup yields CDR1 WSHSY and CDR2 SAAADI. V lost 0 bases, J lost 6 bases, and 8 bases stayed unmatched. CDR3 amino acids: CASSESKLSGGNEQFF. The CDR3 DNA reads as TGCGCCAGCAGTGAGTCGAAGTTATCAGGGGGCAATGAGCAGTTCTTC.

This chain joins TRBV5-4 and TRBJ2-5; D uncertain. CDR1 is SGHNT and CDR2 is YYREEE in the germline V gene (reference sequence). The CDR3 length is 13 residues. The ends were cut back, 1 base at V and 8 bases at J, with 12 bases in the middle. In nucleotides, the CDR3 is TGTGCCAGCAGCTTGAGAGAGCAACCCACCCAGTACTTC. As protein: CASSLREQPTQYF.

The V call is TRBV24-1, the J call TRBJ2-1, with D perhaps matching TRBD1 (7 bases). V was trimmed by 4 bases and J by 11 bases, leaving 20 bases between them. The CDR3 totals 15 residues. The V gene's germline CDR1 is KGHDR and CDR2 SFDVKD. CDR3 DNA sequence: TGTGCCACCAGTGACCCAGGGGGGCCGGGTTTACAGCAGTTCTTC. It specifies CATSDPGGPGLQQFF.

This chain uses TRBV10-3 with TRBJ1-2; no clear D. Trimming shortened V by 5 bases and J by 5 bases, and 6 bases separated the two germline ends. Germline V gene lookup returns CDR1 ENHRY and CDR2 SYGVKD. There are 11 residues in the CDR3. This CDR3 reads CAISSNYGYTF. The CDR3, as DNA: TGTGCCATCAGTTCAAATTATGGCTACACCTTC.

The CDR3 DNA reads TGTGCCAGCAGCCCAACGACTAGCGCTAGCACAGATACGCAGTATTTT. Translated, it gives CASSPTTSASTDTQYF. This sequence joins TRBV5-6 and TRBJ2-3, with 8 bases matching TRBD2. The CDR3 loop spans 16 amino acids. Germline CDR1 is SGHDT and CDR2 is YYEEEE. Trimming cost V 4 bases and J 0 bases; bases outside gene matches: 7.

V is TRBV3-1 (or the pseudogene TRBV3-2) and J is TRBJ1-6; 7 nucleotides line up with TRBD1. From germline, CDR1 is LGHDT and CDR2 YNNKEL (reference sequence). The ends lost 6 bases at V and 8 bases at J; junction bases unmatched: 10. The CDR3 has 15 residues. The CDR3 DNA reads as TGTGCCAGCAGTCCACAGGGGAGAAACGATTCACCCCTCCACTTT. This gives the protein CASSPQGRNDSPLHF.

The V and J genes are TRBV29-1 and TRBJ1-5; D unresolved. Deletions cut 0 bases from V and 7 bases from J, with 7 bases between. The germline V gene encodes CDR1 SQVTM and CDR2 ANQGSEA. The CDR3 covers 12 residues. CDR3 protein: CSVEDGGQPQHF. The CDR3 region has the DNA TGCAGCGTTGAAGATGGAGGACAGCCCCAGCATTTT. Supplemented by reference TRBV29-1 and TRBJ1-5, the full variable domain reads SAVISQKPSRDICQRGTSLTIQCQVDSQVTMMFWYRQQPGQSLTLIATANQGSEATYESGFVIDKFPISRPNLTFSTLTVSNMSPEDSSIYLCSVEDGGQPQHFGDGTRLSIL.

The chain carries TRBV18 and TRBJ2-1, with 10 bases identical to TRBD2. With V trimmed by 3 bases and J by 1 base, 9 bases remained unmatched. Germline V gene lookup returns CDR1 KGHSH and CDR2 LQKENI. The CDR3 has 18 residues. CDR3: CASSPSGVAGGSYNEQFF. DNA of the CDR3: TGTGCCAGCTCACCCTCGGGAGTAGCGGGGGGATCCTACAATGAGCAGTTCTTC.